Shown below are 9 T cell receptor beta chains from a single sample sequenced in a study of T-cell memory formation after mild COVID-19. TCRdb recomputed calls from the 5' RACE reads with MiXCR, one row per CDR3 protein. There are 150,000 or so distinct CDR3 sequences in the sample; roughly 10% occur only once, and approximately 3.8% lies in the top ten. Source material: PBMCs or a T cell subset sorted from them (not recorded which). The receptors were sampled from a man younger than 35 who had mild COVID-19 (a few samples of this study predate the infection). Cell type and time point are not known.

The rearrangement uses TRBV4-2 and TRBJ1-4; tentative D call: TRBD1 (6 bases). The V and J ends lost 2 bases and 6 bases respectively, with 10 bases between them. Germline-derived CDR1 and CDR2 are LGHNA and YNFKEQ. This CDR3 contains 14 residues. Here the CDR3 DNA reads TGTGCCAGCAGCCAAATGGGGGCGCATGAAAAACTGTTTTTT. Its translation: CASSQMGAHEKLFF.

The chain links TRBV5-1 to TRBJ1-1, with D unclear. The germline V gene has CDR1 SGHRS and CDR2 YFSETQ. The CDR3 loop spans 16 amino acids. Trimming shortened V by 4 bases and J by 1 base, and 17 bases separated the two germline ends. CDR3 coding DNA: TGCGCCAGCAGCATGCGGGCGTCGTGGACGAACACTGAAGCTTTCTTT. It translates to CASSMRASWTNTEAFF.

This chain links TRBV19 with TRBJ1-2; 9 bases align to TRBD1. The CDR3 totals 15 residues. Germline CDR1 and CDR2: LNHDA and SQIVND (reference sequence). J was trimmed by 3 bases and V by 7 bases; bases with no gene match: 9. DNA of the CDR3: TGTGCCAGTACCCCTCGGGACAGGGCGGACTATGGCTACACCTTC. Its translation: CASTPRDRADYGYTF.

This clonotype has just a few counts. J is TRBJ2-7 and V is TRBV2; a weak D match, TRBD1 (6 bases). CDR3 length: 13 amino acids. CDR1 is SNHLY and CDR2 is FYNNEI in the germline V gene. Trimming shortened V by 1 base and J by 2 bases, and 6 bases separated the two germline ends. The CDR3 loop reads CASSEGTAYEQYV. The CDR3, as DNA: TGTGCCAGCAGTGAAGGGACAGCCTACGAGCAGTACGTC.

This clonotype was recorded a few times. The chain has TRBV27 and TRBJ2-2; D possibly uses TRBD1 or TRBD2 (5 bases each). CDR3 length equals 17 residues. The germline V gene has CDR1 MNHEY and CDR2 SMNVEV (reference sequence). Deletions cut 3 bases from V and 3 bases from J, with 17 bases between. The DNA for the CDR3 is TGTGCCAGCAGTTTTGCCCGGGGCGGTCAAGACACCGGGGAGCTGTTTTTT. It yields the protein CASSFARGGQDTGELFF.

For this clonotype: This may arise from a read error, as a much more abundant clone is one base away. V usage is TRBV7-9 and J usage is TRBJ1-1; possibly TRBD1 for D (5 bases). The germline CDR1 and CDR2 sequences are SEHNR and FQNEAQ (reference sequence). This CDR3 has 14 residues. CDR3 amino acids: CASSLDPVGTESFF. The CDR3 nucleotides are TGTGCCAGCAGCTTAGATCCCGTAGGGACTGAATCTTTCTTT.

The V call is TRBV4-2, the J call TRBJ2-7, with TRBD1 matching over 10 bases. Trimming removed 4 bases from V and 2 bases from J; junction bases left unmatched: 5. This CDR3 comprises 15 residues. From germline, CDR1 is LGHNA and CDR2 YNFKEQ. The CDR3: CASSLDRGRPYEQYF. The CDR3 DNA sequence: TGTGCCAGCAGCCTCGACAGGGGGCGCCCCTACGAGCAGTACTTC.

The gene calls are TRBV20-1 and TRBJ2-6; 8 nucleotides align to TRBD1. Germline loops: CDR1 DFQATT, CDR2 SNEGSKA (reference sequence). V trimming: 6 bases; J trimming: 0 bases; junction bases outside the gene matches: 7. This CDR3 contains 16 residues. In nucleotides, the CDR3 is TGCAGTGCGGCCGGGACAGGAAGCTCTGGGGCCAACGTCCTGACTTTC. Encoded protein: CSAAGTGSSGANVLTF.

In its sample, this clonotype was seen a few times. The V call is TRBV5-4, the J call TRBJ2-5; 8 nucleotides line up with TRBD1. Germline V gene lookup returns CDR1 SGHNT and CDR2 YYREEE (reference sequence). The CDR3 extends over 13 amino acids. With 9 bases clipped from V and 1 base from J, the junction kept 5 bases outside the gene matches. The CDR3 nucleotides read TGTGCCACCGACAGGGGCAGCCAAGAGACCCAGTACTTC. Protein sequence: CATDRGSQETQYF.